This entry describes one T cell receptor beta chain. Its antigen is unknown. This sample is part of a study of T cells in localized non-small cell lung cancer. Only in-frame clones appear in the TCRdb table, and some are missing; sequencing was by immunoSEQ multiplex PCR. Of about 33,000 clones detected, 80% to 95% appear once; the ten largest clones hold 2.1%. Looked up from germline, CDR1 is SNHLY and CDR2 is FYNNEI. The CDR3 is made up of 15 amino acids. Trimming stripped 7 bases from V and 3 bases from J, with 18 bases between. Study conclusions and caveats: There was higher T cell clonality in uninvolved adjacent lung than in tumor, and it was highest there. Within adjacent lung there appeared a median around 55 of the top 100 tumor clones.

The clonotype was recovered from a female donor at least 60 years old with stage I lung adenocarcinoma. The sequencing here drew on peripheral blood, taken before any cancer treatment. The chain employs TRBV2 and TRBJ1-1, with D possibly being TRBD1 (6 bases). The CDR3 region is CASNLGRQEDTEAFF. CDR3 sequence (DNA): TGTGCCAGCAATCTTGGGAGACAGGAGGACACTGAAGCTTTCTTT.